This T cell receptor beta chain was sequenced in a study of shared clonotypes between healthy human individuals (dated by TCRdb to the early 2020s). Context from the whole study: Three men and a couple of women, aged 18 to 49 years, made up the cohort. For each donor, CD4 naive and CD4 memory were each given three plates, CD8 naive was given two plates, and CD8 memory was given one plate. Blood TCR repertoires of about five healthy adults were deeply sequenced to estimate repertoire size and the extent of clonotype sharing between individuals. Different laboratories and diverse techniques were used to prepare libraries and sequence TCR repertoires, to increase sequencing depth and limit assay-specific biases. Per donor, leukapheresis produced somewhere between about 0.8 and 9 billion PBMCs.

CD8 naive samples were CD45RO-negative cells positively selected for CCR7, giving a CD45RA+CCR7+ population that excluded TemRA cells. Donors were healthy HIV-negative adults with no recently reported acute infections or vaccinations. All donors were Caucasian adults living in Nashville, Tennessee, USA. Blood was collected by leukapheresis, and PBMCs were isolated by Ficoll-Histopaque density gradient centrifugation and then cryopreserved in liquid nitrogen vapor phase. Analytical flow cytometry was used to check the purity and quantity of each magnetically sorted T cell population. Genomic DNA was isolated from every sorted fraction and measured by UV absorbance on a Nanodrop 2000c. Study-level results and caveats: Naive subsets generally had larger estimated clonotype richness than memory subsets did. Incomplete sequencing was indicated by rarefaction of sorted-subset datasets, despite the large sequencing depth. Sampling was limited to blood, and TCR repertoires in tissue likely differ from TCR repertoires in blood. Pairwise subsampling led to the expectation that sequencing depth would affect the degree of clonotype sharing among donors. About 5% of naive CD4, approximately 3.7% of naive CD8, around 2.3% of memory CD4, and about 0.4% of memory CD8 clonotypes were shared across a handful of donors. Compared with non-shared clonotypes, the clonotypes found in all four sorted-subset donors had higher generation probabilities. The genetic and exposure-history diversity represented was limited by the small number of donors.

Using the deep immunoSEQ assay, multiplex PCR amplified TCR CDR3 regions from genomic DNA. Genomic DNA extracted from each cell subset was distributed evenly over all wells of several immunoSEQ 96-well plates, and each plate served as one replicate. Each replicate PCR for sorted subsets received about 200 ng genomic DNA, equal to 28,000 or so T cell genomes. Purified libraries were measured with a Qubit 3.0 fluorometer, size-checked on a Bioanalyzer 2100, and measured again with the KAPA Library Quantification kit. A separate single-read 150-cycle Illumina NextSeq 550 flow cell was used to sequence each immunoSEQ 96-well plate. The paper's processing steps were these. Because only junctional sequences without quality scores were contained in the immunoSEQ output, filtering matching that applied to full-length reads could not be performed. To assign V/J genes and CDR3, sequences were annotated against IMGT germline references using PyIR, a Python wrapper for IgBLAST v1.9. Reads with weak V/J assignments (E-value above 1e-6), missing CDR3, stop codons, out-of-frame junctions, or ambiguous translated residues were removed. A V3J clonotype was defined by an identical inferred V gene, J gene, and CDR3 amino acid sequence. Percentage overlap between repertoires was computed as shared unique clonotypes divided by the size of the smaller repertoire. Richness of each repertoire was evaluated using RTK rarefaction, the Chao1 estimator, and Recon v2.1 estimates of unobserved clonotypes. OLGA was used to compute generation probabilities for all TCRbeta clonotypes that the gDNA method yielded from four donors. Held by TCRdb, this immuneACCESS table contains in-frame sequences only and omits some clones. Under half of the omission traces to an unresolved V gene where checked; the cause of the rest is unknown. V and J calls and clone size follow that table, whereas D and trimming were derived from the DNA. The sample has hundreds of thousands of clones on record, about 96% of them singletons. Clones ranked in the top ten supply around 0.1% of the sample.

Points on this clone: The antigen this receptor binds is unknown. At one end the junction does not follow the germline gene, possibly because of a read error.

CDR1 MNHEY and CDR2 SVGAGI are derived from the germline V gene. The CDR3, from cysteine to phenylalanine, totals 15 residues. The entry retains the CDR3 DNA only, 45 bases that are in frame from base 1. This receptor was taken from a woman aged 25 to 39 in good health. The receptor chain draws on TRBV6-5 and TRBJ2-2, and 7 bases in between align with TRBD2. Sequencing was done on a sample of naive CD8+ T cells sorted from blood. The cell subset or site tag for this specimen amounts to: CD45RA+CCR7+. The DNA is TGTGCCAGCAGCTGGACTAGTTCGAACAACGGGGAGCTGTTTTTT. It encodes CASSWTSSNNGELFF.